These T cell receptor beta chains were read from a single sample in a study of beta chain features in type 1 diabetes. Here immunoSEQ multiplex PCR was the method, and the copy in TCRdb shows in-frame clones only, minus some. The sample carries about 300,000 clones, around 7.8% recorded once. The sample comprised central memory CD4+ T cells from blood. The source is a woman aged 18-29 years in good health. The CDR3 runs from the conserved cysteine through the conserved F or W.

v_call	j_call	cdr3_aa
TRBV27	TRBJ1-4	CASRLGGTEKLFF
TRBV7-3	TRBJ2-1	CASSPGGPTDEQFF
TRBV27	TRBJ1-4	CASSQGARTNEKLFF
TRBV6-5	TRBJ2-1	CASSYGSVVDNEQFF
TRBV7-8	TRBJ2-1	CASLAWQGGRNEQFF
TRBV7-7	TRBJ2-5	CASSWTGRETQYF
TRBV21-1	TRBJ2-1	CASSEGAGARNEQFF
TRBV18	TRBJ1-1	CASSLDPNTEAFF
TRBV29-1	TRBJ2-7	CSVTRGGSISYEQYF
TRBV25-1	TRBJ1-4	CASSVPGTGGKKLFF
TRBV4-2	TRBJ2-1	CASSQDRLSPYNEQFF
TRBV19	TRBJ2-1	CASSSRLSGKFSQFF
TRBV4-3	TRBJ1-4	CASSEYTNEKLFF
TRBV5-1	TRBJ2-2	CASSFGPGELFF
TRBV5-4	TRBJ1-2	CASSPATVQGHYGYTF
TRBV7-9	TRBJ2-7	CASSLNRQGDTLYEQYF
TRBV7-2	TRBJ2-2	CASSLGDSPQAIGELFF
TRBV5-4	TRBJ1-2	CASSLGGRLTNYGYTF
TRBV18	TRBJ2-1	CASSPRATGRNEQFF
TRBV29-1	TRBJ1-2	CSVPDRRYGYTF